This TCR beta chain came from a study of T cells in Graves' hyperthyroidism and ophthalmopathy. Patients aged 18 to 65 had newly diagnosed hyperthyroidism lasting under 2 months. The table lists this clonotype with many counts. The antigen is not known. The source material, RNA transcripts, was used to amplify TCR beta CDR3 regions. HTBI primers were employed in a first-round RT-PCR of the TCR CDR3. TCRdb redid the calling of the multiplex PCR reads with MiXCR, one entry per CDR3 protein. The sample yields more than 500,000 distinct CDR3 sequences, 15% to 20% seen once. Germline values: CDR1 SGHRS, CDR2 YFSETQ. V shed 0 bases and J 3 bases; nucleotides not matched to a gene: 2. The CDR3 contains 14 residues. Notes on the study in general: Ophthalmopathy was told apart from stable hyperthyroidism by a 13 V-J model. With a median lead of approximately 6 months before onset, the model predicted ophthalmopathy.

This receptor was identified in a woman aged 30 to 39 with Graves' hyperthyroidism. The J gene is TRBJ1-2, the V gene TRBV5-1; the match to TRBD1 covers 7 bases. Material: blood. The CDR3 is CASSLAGTDYGYTF. CDR3 bases: TGCGCCAGCAGCTTGGCCGGGACAGACTATGGCTACACCTTC.